The 3 T cell receptor beta chains reported below all come from one sample, sequenced in a study of cytomegalovirus exposure and HLA in healthy donors. The PCR made use of 60 Vbeta and 13 Jbeta primers. Libraries were prepared by immunoSEQ multiplex PCR; TCRdb keeps only in-frame clonotypes and omits some of them. The sample has approximately 90,000 clones, 75% to 80% seen once. The sequenced material came from PBMCs. These receptor sequences come from a man aged 25 to 40 in good health and CMV-seronegative.

The chain uses TRBV10-1 and TRBJ2-7, with 7 bases fitting TRBD1. Germline CDR1 is WNHNN and CDR2 is SYGVQD (reference sequence). CDR3 size: 13 residues. Trimming cost V 9 bases and J 0 bases; bases outside gene matches: 5. The CDR3 region is CASSRDSSYEQYF. As DNA, the CDR3 is TGCGCCAGTTCCCGGGACAGCTCCTACGAGCAGTACTTC.

The V and J genes are TRBV10-1 and TRBJ1-2; TRBD1 aligns across 7 bases. The CDR3 consists of 15 residues. Germline loops: CDR1 WNHNN, CDR2 SYGVQD (reference sequence). V was clipped by 0 bases and J by 4 bases; unmatched bases: 5. The CDR3 sequence is CASSESPGGIYGYTF. The CDR3 nucleotides read TGCGCCAGCAGTGAGTCTCCAGGGGGGATCTATGGCTACACCTTC.

This chain uses TRBV18 with TRBJ2-2; weak D call: TRBD1 (5 bases). This CDR3 spans 16 amino acids. Germline V gives CDR1 KGHSH, CDR2 LQKENI. V was pared by 2 bases and J by 0 bases, with 10 bases between. This CDR3 reads CASSPDRGSNTGELFF. The DNA for the CDR3 is TGTGCCAGCTCACCAGATAGGGGATCGAACACCGGGGAGCTGTTTTTT.